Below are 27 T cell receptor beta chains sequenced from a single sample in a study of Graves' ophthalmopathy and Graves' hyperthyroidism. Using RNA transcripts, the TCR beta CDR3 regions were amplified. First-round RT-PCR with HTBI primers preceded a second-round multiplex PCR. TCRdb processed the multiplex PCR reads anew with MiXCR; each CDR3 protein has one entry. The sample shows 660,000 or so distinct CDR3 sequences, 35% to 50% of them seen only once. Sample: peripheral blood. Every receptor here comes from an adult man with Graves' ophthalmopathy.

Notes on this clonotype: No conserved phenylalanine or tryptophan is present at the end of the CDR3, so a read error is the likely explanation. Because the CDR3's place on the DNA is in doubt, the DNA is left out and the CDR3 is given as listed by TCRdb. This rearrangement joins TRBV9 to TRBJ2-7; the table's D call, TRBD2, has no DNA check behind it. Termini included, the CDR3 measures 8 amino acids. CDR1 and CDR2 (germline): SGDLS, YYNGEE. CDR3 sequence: CASSSETS.

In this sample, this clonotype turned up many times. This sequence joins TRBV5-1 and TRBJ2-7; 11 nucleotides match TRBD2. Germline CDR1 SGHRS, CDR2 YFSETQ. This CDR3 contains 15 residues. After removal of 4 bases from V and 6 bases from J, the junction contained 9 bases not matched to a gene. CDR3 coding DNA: TGCGCCAGCAGCCCCCAGGGACTAGCGGAGGGCGAGCAGTACTTC. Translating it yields CASSPQGLAEGEQYF.

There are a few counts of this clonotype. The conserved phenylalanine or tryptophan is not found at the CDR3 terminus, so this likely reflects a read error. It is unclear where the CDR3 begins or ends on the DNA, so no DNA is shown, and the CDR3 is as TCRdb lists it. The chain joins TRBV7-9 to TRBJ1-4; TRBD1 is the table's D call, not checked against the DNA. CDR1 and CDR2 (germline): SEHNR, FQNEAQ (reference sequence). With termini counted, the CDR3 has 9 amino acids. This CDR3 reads CASTGTGVY.

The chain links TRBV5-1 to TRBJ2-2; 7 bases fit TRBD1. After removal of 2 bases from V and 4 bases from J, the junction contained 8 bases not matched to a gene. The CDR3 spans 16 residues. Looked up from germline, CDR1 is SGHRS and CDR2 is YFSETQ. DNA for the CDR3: TGCGCCAGCAGCTTTGGGACAGACCTGGGCACCGGGGAGCTGTTTTTT. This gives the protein CASSFGTDLGTGELFF.

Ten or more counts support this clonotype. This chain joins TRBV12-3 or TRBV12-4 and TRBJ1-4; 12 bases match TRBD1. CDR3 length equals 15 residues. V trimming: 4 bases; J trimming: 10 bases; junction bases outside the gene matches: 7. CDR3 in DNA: TGTGCCAGCAGTTCACCGGGACAGGGGGCTGCAAAACTGTTTTTT. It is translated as CASSSPGQGAAKLFF.

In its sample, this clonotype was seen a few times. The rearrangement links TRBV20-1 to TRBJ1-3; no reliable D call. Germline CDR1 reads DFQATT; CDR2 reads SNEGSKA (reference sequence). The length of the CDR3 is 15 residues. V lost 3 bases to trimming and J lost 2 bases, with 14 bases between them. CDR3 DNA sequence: TGCAGTGCTAGGGCCACCGGCCACGCTGGAAACACCATATATTTT. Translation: CSARATGHAGNTIYF.

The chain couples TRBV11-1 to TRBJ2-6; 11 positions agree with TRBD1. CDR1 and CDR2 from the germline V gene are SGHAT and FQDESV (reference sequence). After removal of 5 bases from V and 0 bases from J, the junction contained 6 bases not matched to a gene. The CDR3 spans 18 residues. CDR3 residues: CASSERTGGLSGANVLTF. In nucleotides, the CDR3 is TGTGCCAGCAGCGAGAGGACAGGGGGCCTCTCTGGGGCCAACGTCCTGACTTTC.

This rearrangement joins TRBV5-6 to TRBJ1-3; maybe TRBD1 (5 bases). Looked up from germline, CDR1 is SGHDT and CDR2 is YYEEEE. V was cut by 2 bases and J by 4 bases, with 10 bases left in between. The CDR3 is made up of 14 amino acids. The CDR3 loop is CASSFIGDGNTIYF. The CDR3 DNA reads TGTGCCAGCAGCTTTATTGGGGACGGAAACACCATATATTTT.

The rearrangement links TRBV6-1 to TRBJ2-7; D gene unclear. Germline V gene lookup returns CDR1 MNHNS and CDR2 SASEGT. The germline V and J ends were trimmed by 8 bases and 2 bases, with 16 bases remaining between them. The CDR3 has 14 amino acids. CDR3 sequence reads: CASGDKRGPYEQYF. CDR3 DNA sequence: TGTGCCAGCGGCGATAAGCGTGGACCCTACGAGCAGTACTTC.

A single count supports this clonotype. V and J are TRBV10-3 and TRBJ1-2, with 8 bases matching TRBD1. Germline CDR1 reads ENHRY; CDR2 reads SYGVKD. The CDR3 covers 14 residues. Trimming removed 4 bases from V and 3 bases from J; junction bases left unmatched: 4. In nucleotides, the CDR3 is TGTGCCATCAGTGTGGGACAGGACTACTATGGCTACACCTTC. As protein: CAISVGQDYYGYTF.

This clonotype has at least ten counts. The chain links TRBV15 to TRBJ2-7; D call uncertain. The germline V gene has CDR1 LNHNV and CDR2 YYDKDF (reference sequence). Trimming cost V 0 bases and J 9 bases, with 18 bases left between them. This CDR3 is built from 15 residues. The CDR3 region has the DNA TGTGCCACCAGCAGAGACCCGGGCCGGGCTAGTTGGCAGTACTTC. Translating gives CATSRDPGRASWQYF.

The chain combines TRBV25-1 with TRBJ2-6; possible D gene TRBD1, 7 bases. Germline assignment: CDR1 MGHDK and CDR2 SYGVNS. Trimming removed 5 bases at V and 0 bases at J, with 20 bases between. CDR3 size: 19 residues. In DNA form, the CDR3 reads TGTGCCAGCAGTCCCCAGGGGGGCCATACTAGCTCTGGGGCCAACGTCCTGACTTTC. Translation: CASSPQGGHTSSGANVLTF.

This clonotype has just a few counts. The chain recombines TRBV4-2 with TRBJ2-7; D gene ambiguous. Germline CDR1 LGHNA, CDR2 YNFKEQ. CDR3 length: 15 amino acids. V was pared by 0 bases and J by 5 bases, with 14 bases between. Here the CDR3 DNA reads TGTGCCAGCAGCCAAGATACGGAACGGGTTCACGAGCAGTACTTC. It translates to CASSQDTERVHEQYF.

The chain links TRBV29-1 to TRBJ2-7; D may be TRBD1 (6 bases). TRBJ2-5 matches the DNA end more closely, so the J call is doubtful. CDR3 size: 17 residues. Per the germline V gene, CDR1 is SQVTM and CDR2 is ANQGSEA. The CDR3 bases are TGCAGCGTTGAAGATCTCGGCAGTGCTACAGGGTTGGAGACCCAGTACTTC. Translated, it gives CSVEDLGSATGLETQYF.

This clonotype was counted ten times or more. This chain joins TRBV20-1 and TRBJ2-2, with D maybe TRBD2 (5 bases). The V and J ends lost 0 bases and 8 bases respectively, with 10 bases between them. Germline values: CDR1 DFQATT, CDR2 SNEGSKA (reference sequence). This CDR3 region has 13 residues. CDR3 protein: CSARDKEAGELFF. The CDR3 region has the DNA TGCAGTGCTAGAGATAAGGAGGCAGGGGAGCTGTTTTTT.

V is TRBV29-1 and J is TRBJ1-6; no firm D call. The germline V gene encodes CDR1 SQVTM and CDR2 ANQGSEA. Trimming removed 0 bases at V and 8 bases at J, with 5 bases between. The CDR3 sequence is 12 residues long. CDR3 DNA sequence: TGCAGCGTTGAAGAGGGATATTCACCCCTCCACTTT. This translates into CSVEEGYSPLHF.

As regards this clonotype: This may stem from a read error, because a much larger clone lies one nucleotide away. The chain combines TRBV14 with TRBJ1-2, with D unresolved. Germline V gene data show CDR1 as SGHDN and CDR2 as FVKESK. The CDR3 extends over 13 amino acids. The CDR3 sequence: CASSYLRYYGHTF. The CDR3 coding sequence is TGTGCCAGCAGCTACCTTCGATACTATGGCCACACCTTC.

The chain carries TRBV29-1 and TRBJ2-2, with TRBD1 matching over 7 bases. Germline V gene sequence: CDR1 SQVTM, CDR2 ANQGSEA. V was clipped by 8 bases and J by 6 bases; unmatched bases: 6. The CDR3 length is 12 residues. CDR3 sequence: CSSPTGAGELFF. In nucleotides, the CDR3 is TGCAGCAGCCCAACAGGGGCCGGGGAGCTGTTTTTT.

Written as DNA, the CDR3 is TGTGCCAGCAGCAACCAAGGACAGGGAGCTTTCTTT. Its protein is CASSNQGQGAFF. The J gene is TRBJ1-1, the V gene TRBV7-6; 8 nucleotides match TRBD1. Germline assignment: CDR1 SGHVS and CDR2 FNYEAQ. The CDR3 length is 12 residues. V was clipped by 5 bases and J by 10 bases; unmatched bases: 6. The whole variable domain, remainder taken from reference TRBV7-6 and TRBJ1-1, is GAGVSQSPRYKVTKRGQDVALRCDPISGHVSLYWYRQALGQGPEFLTYFNYEAQQDKSGLPNDRFSAERPEGSISTLTIQRTEQRDSAMYRCASSNQGQGAFFGQGTRLTVV.

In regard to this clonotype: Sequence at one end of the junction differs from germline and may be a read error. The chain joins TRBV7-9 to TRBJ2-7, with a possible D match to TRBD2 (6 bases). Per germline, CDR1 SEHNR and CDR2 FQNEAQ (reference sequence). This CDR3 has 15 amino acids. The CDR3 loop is CASSHRRGKGGELYF. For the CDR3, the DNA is TGTGCCAGCAGCCATCGACGTGGGAAGGGCGGGGAGCTGTACTTC.

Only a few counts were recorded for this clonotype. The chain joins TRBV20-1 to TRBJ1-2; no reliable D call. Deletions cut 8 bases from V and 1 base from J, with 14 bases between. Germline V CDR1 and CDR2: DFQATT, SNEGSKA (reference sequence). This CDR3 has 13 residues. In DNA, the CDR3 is TGCAGTACGCCAGGACCTCTTAACTATGGCTACACCTTC. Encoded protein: CSTPGPLNYGYTF.

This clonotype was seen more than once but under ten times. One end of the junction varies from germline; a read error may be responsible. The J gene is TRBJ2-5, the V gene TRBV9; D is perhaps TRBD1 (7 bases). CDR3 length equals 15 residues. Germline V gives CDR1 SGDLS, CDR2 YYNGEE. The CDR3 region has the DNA TGCGCCAGCAGCCCTCGGGCAGGGGGGAGAGAGACCCAGTACTTC. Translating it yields CASSPRAGGRETQYF.

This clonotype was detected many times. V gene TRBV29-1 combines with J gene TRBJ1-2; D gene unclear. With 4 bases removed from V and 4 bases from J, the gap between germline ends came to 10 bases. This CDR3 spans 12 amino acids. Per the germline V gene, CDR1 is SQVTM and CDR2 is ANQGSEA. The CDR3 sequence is CSVVGSAYGYTF. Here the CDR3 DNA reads TGCAGCGTTGTGGGCAGCGCCTATGGCTACACCTTC.

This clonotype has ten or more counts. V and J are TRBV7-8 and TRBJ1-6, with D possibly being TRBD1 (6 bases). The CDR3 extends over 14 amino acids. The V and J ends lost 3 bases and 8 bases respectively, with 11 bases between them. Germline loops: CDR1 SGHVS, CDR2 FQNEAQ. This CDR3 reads CASSLVTGHSPLHF. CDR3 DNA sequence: TGTGCCAGCAGCTTGGTGACAGGCCATTCACCCCTCCACTTT. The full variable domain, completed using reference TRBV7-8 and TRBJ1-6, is GAGVSQSPRYKVAKRGQDVALRCDPISGHVSLFWYQQALGQGPEFLTYFQNEAQLDKSGLPSDRFFAERPEGSVSTLKIQRTQQEDSAVYLCASSLVTGHSPLHFGNGTRLTVT.

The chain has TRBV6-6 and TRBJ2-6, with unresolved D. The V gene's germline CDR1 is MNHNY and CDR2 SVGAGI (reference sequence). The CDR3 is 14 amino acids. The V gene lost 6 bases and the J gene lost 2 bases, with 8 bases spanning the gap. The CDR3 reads CASSVGPGANVLTF. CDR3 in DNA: TGTGCCAGCAGCGTGGGCCCTGGGGCCAACGTCCTGACTTTC.

This CDR3 reads CASSQGRVSGINGYTF. The CDR3 DNA is TGTGCCAGCAGCCAAGGGAGGGTCTCGGGGATAAATGGCTACACCTTC. V usage is TRBV3-1 and J usage is TRBJ1-2; D remains unclear. The V gene's germline CDR1 is LGHDT and CDR2 YNNKEL (reference sequence). The CDR3 has 16 amino acids. Deletions cut 1 base from V and 6 bases from J, with 18 bases between.

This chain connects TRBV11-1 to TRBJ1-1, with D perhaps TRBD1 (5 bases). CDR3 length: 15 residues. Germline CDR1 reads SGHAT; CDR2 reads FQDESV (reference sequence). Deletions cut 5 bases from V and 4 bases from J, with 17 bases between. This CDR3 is CASSPQAPRSTEAFF. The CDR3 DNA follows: TGTGCCAGCAGCCCACAGGCCCCTCGGAGCACTGAAGCTTTCTTT.